The next 8 T cell receptor beta chains were all read from a single sample in a study of shared clonotypes between healthy human individuals. Sequencing used immunoSEQ multiplex PCR; TCRdb keeps in-frame clones, though not all of them. Of around 980,000 clones in the sample, approximately 80% are singletons; the top ten hold 0.55% to 0.7%. The source material was memory CD4+ T cells from PBMCs. The subset: CD45RA-negative fraction. The receptors were sampled from a man between 18 and 35 years old in good health. Some clones in this sample may be carry-over from other donors' samples.

The V and J genes are TRBV7-8 and TRBJ1-2, with D perhaps matching TRBD1 (6 bases). Trimming pared 1 base from V and 4 bases from J, leaving 16 bases between. The CDR3 is 16 amino acids. Looked up from germline, CDR1 is SGHVS and CDR2 is FQNEAQ. The CDR3 loop is CASSLDPTGTTYGYTF. CDR3 nucleotides: TGTGCCAGCAGCTTAGACCCCACAGGGACGACCTATGGCTACACCTTC.

The chain carries TRBV7-2 and TRBJ2-5; 7 positions match TRBD2. The germline V gene has CDR1 SGHTA and CDR2 FQGNSA. The trim removed 5 bases at V and 5 bases at J, leaving 14 bases unmatched. The CDR3 runs 16 residues. Written as DNA, the CDR3 is TGTGCCAGCAGCACTCAGGGAGGGGCCCTGCGGGAGACCCAGTACTTC. It encodes CASSTQGGALRETQYF.

In the case of this clone: This sample includes further DNA sequences coding for the same CDR3. This chain links TRBV6-5 with TRBJ2-1; perhaps D is TRBD1 or TRBD2 (5 bases each). With 4 bases removed from V and 0 bases from J, the gap between germline ends came to 13 bases. CDR3 length equals 16 residues. Germline lookup yields CDR1 MNHEY and CDR2 SVGAGI. CDR3 in amino acids: CASSSGTTSSYNEQFF. In DNA form, the CDR3 reads TGTGCCAGCAGTTCAGGGACCACGAGCTCCTACAATGAGCAGTTCTTC.

This chain uses TRBV7-9 with TRBJ1-3; D call uncertain. Germline assignment: CDR1 SEHNR and CDR2 FQNEAQ (reference sequence). The CDR3 sequence is 15 residues long. V gave up 2 bases and J gave up 0 bases, with 8 bases separating them. The CDR3 here is CASSLRAGSGNTIYF. Here the CDR3 DNA reads TGTGCCAGCAGCTTAAGGGCAGGCTCTGGAAACACCATATATTTT.

V is TRBV6-6 and J is TRBJ2-1; no definite D call. Germline CDR1 MNHNY, CDR2 SVGAGI (reference sequence). The V end was cut by 1 base, the J end by 4 bases, with 8 bases between. The CDR3 is 14 amino acids. CDR3 amino acids: CASSYLGFYNEQFF. CDR3 DNA sequence: TGTGCCAGCAGTTACTTGGGGTTTTACAATGAGCAGTTCTTC.

The rearrangement joins TRBV25-1 to TRBJ2-1; 12 bases fit TRBD2. CDR1 and CDR2 (germline): MGHDK, SYGVNS. Unmatched junction bases numbered 7, after V lost 2 bases and J lost 8 bases. This CDR3 is 16 amino acids long. CDR3 sequence reads: CASSEVGTSGFDEQFF. In DNA, the CDR3 is TGTGCCAGCAGTGAAGTGGGGACTAGCGGGTTTGATGAGCAGTTCTTC.

Remarks on this clone: Other DNA variants within this sample encode the same CDR3. The chain joins TRBV7-8 to TRBJ1-2; D not resolved. Germline CDR1 SGHVS, CDR2 FQNEAQ. V shed 1 base and J shed 4 bases, with 7 bases lying between them. The CDR3 covers 13 residues. CDR3 nucleotide sequence: TGTGCCAGCAGCTTAGGGGCGGCCTATGGCTACACCTTC. Amino acids: CASSLGAAYGYTF.

The gene calls are TRBV7-9 and TRBJ1-2, with D hard to call. Between the trimmed V and J ends, which lost 1 base and 2 bases, there was a span of 5 bases. Germline-derived CDR1 and CDR2 are SEHNR and FQNEAQ (reference sequence). The CDR3 consists of 13 residues. The CDR3 nucleotides are TGTGCCAGCAGCTTAGGACACAACTATGGCTACACCTTC. Its translation is CASSLGHNYGYTF. Supplemented by reference TRBV7-9 and TRBJ1-2, the full variable domain reads DTGVSQNPRHKITKRGQNVTFRCDPISEHNRLYWYRQTLGQGPEFLTYFQNEAQLEKSRLLSDRFSAERPKGSFSTLEIQRTEQGDSAMYLCASSLGHNYGYTFGSGTRLTVV.